This T cell receptor beta chain was observed in a study of low-dose radiotherapy and immunotherapy resistance in tumors. Across the study: Participants were given intravenous cyclophosphamide 200 mg/m2 every two weeks, one day before radiation and immunotherapy. Oral aspirin at 300 mg was taken daily by patients for four cycles, beginning on cycle 1 day 1.

There are many counts of this clonotype. V lost 6 bases, J lost 3 bases, and 6 bases stayed unmatched. The CDR3 sequence is 14 residues long. In germline, CDR1 is DFQATT, CDR2 SNEGSKA (reference sequence). Time point here: after trial treatment. Sample treatment: LDRT plus nivolumab, ipilimumab, low-dose cyclophosphamide and aspirin (RACIN trial). Low-dose radiotherapy and low-dose cyclophosphamide, together with aspirin, ipilimumab and nivolumab, were given to donors. TRAV- and TRBV-specific primers, spanning alpha and beta chains, primed first-strand cDNA. Both a constant-region primer and a V-primer adapter served to amplify TCRs across roughly 22 PCR cycles. In vitro transcription amplified the mRNA that had been isolated. One entry per CDR3 protein results from TCRdb running MiXCR on the reads. The sample lists some 94,000 distinct CDR3 sequences; roughly 20% were seen once.

The sequenced sample was PBMCs, obtained after low-dose radiotherapy plus immunotherapy. This sequence was found in a female donor with ovarian cancer. The J gene is TRBJ2-7, the V gene TRBV20-1; 12 nucleotides match TRBD2. In DNA form, the CDR3 reads TGCAGTGCCCAAATGGGACTAGCGGGCTACGAGCAGTACTTC. As protein: CSAQMGLAGYEQYF.